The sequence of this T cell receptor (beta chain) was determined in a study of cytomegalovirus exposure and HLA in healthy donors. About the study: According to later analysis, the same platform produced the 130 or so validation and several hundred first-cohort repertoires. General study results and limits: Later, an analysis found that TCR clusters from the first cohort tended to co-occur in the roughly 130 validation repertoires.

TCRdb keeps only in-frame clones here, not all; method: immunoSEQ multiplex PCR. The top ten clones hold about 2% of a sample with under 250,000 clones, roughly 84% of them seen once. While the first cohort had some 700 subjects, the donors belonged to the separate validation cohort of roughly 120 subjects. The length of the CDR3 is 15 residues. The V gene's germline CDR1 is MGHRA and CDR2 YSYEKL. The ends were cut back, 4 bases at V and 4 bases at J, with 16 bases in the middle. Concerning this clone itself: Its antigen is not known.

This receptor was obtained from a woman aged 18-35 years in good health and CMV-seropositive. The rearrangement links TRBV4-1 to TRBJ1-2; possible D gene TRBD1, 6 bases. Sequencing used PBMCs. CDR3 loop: CASSPDRIRGYGYTF. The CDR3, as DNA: TGCGCCAGCAGCCCCGACAGGATTCGCGGCTATGGCTACACCTTC.